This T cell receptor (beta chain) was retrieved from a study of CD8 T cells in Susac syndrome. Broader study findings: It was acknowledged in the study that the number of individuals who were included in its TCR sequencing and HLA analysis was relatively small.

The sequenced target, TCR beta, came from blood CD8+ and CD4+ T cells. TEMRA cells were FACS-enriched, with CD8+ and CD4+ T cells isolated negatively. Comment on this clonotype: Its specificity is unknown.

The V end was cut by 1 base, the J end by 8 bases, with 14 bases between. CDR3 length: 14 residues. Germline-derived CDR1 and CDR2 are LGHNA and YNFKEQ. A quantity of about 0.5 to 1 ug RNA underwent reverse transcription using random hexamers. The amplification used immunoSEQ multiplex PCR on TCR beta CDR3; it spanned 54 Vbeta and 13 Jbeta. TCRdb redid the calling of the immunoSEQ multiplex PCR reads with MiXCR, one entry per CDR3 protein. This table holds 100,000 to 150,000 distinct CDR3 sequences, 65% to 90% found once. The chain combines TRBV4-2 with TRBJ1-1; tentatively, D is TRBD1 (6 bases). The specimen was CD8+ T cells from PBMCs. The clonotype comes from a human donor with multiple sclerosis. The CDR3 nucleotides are TGTGCCAGCAGCCAAGCAGGGGATGGGCTGGAAGCTTTCTTT. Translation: CASSQAGDGLEAFF.